A selection of T cell receptor beta chains follows, all from one sample in a study of cytomegalovirus exposure and HLA in healthy donors. Sequenced by immunoSEQ multiplex PCR; TCRdb stores in-frame clones only, minus some. This sample has fewer than 200,000 clones, with about 82% found just once. Sample: PBMCs. All receptors come from a female donor in good health and CMV-seronegative. Each CDR3 is given with its conserved first and last residue. Each record gives: J gene, clone size, D gene, V gene, CDR3 protein, CDR3 DNA. The D gene is left open where the match is weak. Clone size, where shown, is once, few, many, or a class for clones that have expanded.

J: TRBJ1-1; size: -; D: TRBD1; V: TRBV19; CDR3: CASRRQGLMNTEAFF; DNA: TGTGCCAGCCGTCGACAGGGCCTCATGAACACTGAAGCTTTCTTT
J: TRBJ2-5; size: -; D: -; V: TRBV28; CDR3: CASSSALDSIQETQYF; DNA: TGTGCCAGCAGTTCCGCCCTCGACAGTATCCAAGAGACCCAGTACTTC
J: TRBJ2-2; size: -; D: TRBD2; V: TRBV9; CDR3: CASSALAGVTGELFF; DNA: TGTGCCAGCAGCGCCCTAGCGGGGGTTACCGGGGAGCTGTTTTTT
J: TRBJ1-4; size: few; D: -; V: TRBV11-1; CDR3: CASSLSGNEKLFF; DNA: TGTGCCAGCAGCTTATCAGGAAATGAAAAACTGTTTTTT
J: TRBJ1-3; size: -; D: TRBD1; V: TRBV9; CDR3: CASSADRGSGNTIYF; DNA: TGTGCCAGCAGCGCAGACAGGGGGTCTGGAAACACCATATATTTT
J: TRBJ1-4; size: -; D: TRBD1; V: TRBV15; CDR3: CATSRDRGTGTEKLFF; DNA: TGTGCCACCAGCAGAGATCGAGGGACAGGGACGGAAAAACTGTTTTTT
J: TRBJ2-6; size: -; D: TRBD1; V: TRBV11-1; CDR3: CASSGDRAFKGGANVLTF; DNA: TGTGCCAGCTCGGGGGACAGGGCCTTTAAGGGAGGGGCCAACGTCCTGACTTTC
J: TRBJ2-2; size: -; D: -; V: TRBV19; CDR3: CASRDLTRLQPGELFF; DNA: TGTGCCAGTAGGGATCTAACTAGACTTCAACCCGGGGAGCTGTTTTTT
J: TRBJ1-6; size: -; D: TRBD1; V: TRBV10-3; CDR3: CAIKGQDNSPLHF; DNA: TGTGCCATAAAGGGACAGGATAATTCACCCCTCCACTTT
J: TRBJ2-7; size: -; D: TRBD1; V: TRBV5-1; CDR3: CASSFTGTEGSYEQYF; DNA: TGCGCCAGCAGCTTTACCGGGACAGAGGGTTCCTACGAGCAGTACTTC
J: TRBJ2-1; size: -; D: -; V: TRBV10-3; CDR3: CAIMQGLADSNEQFF; DNA: TGTGCCATCATGCAGGGACTGGCAGACAGCAATGAGCAGTTCTTC
J: TRBJ2-7; size: -; D: -; V: TRBV9; CDR3: CASSVAAGNYEQYF; DNA: TGTGCCAGCAGCGTAGCTGCAGGTAACTACGAGCAGTACTTC
J: TRBJ2-5; size: -; D: TRBD2; V: TRBV4-3; CDR3: CASSQETPRGGLAVQETQYF; DNA: TGCGCCAGCAGCCAAGAGACTCCCCGGGGGGGACTAGCGGTTCAAGAGACCCAGTACTTC
J: TRBJ1-6; size: -; D: -; V: TRBV25-1; CDR3: CASSGFTAGSSPLHF; DNA: TGTGCCAGCAGTGGGTTTACAGCGGGCAGTTCACCCCTCCACTTT
J: TRBJ1-2; size: few; D: TRBD1; V: TRBV28; CDR3: CASSEGQGVRGGYTF; DNA: TGTGCCAGCAGTGAAGGACAGGGGGTGCGTGGTGGCTACACCTTC
J: TRBJ1-1; size: -; D: TRBD1; V: TRBV5-1; CDR3: CASRSGTGDGNTEAFF; DNA: TGCGCCAGCAGATCCGGGACAGGAGATGGGAACACTGAAGCTTTCTTT
J: TRBJ1-2; size: -; D: -; V: TRBV28; CDR3: CASSLSSRGYGYTF; DNA: TGTGCCAGCAGTCTCTCCTCCAGGGGATATGGCTACACCTTC